This TCR beta chain was profiled in a study of spatial heterogeneity in lung cancer. Looking at the study overall: Beta-chain sequences were consistently detected more often than alpha-chain sequences. Matched bulk RNA-seq provided a T cell module score, and TCR transcript counts in tumor regions correlated strongly with it. Findings of the study overall: One measure, the expanded intratumoral alpha and beta TCR count, tracked tumor mutation counts. For tumor T cells, estimated coverage reached only 5.5% to 7% (alpha) and more than 11% (beta).

From germline, CDR1 is SGHNT and CDR2 YENEEA. The CDR3 covers 13 residues. The V gene lost 7 bases and the J gene lost 5 bases, with 14 bases spanning the gap. Regarding time point: sample taken at primary tumor resection. Patients with untreated early-stage non-small cell lung cancer, numbering 72, were the donors. TCRdb passed the 5' RACE reads through MiXCR, listing each CDR3 protein once. Of about 20,000 distinct CDR3 sequences listed, under 3.5% are singletons. This clonotype has at least ten counts. What it binds is unknown. The source material was lung tumor tissue, sampled at surgery. This TCR was sampled from a male donor with early-stage non-small cell lung cancer. This sequence joins TRBV11-3 and TRBJ2-5; the D gene is possibly TRBD1 (5 bases). CDR3 sequence: CASKNSAGETQYF. The DNA for the CDR3 is TGTGCCAGCAAAAACTCGGCAGGGGAGACCCAGTACTTC.